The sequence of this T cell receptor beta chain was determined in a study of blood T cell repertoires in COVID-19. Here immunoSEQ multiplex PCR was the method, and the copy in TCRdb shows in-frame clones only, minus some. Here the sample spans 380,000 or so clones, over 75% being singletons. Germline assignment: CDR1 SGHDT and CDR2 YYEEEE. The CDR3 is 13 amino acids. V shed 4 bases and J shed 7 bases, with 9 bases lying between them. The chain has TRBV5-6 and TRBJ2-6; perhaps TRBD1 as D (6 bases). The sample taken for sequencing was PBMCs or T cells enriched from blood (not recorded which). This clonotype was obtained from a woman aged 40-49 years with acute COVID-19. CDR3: CASSLTGANVLTF. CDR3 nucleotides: TGTGCCAGCAGCCTGACAGGAGCCAACGTCCTGACTTTC.